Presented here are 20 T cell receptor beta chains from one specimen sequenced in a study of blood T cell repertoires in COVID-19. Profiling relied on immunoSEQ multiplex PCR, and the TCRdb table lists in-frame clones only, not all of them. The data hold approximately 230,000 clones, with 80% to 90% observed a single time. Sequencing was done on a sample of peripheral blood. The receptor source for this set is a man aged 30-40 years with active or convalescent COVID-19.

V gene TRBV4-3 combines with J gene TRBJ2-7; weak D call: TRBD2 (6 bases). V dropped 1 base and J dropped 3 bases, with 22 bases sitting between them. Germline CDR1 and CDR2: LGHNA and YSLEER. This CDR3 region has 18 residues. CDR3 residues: CASSQAIAESASNYEQYF. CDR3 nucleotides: TGCGCCAGCAGCCAAGCTATAGCGGAGAGCGCCTCCAACTACGAGCAGTACTTC.

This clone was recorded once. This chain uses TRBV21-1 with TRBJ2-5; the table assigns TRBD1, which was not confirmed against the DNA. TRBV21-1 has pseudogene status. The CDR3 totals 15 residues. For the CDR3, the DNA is TGTGCCAGCAGCTCCGATGGCAGGGCAGAAGAGACCCAGTACTTC. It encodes CASSSDGRAEETQYF.

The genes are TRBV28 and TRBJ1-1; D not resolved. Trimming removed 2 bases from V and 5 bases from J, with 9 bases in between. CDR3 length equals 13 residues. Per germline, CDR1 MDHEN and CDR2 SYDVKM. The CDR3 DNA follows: TGTGCCAGCAGTTTAGCCCGACAAACTGAAGCTTTCTTT. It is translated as CASSLARQTEAFF.

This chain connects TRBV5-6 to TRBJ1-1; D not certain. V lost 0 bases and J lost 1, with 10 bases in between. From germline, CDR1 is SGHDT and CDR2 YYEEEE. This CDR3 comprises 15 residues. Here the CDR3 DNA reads TGTGCCAGCAGCTTGGCCCCGAGCCCGAACACTGAAGCTTTCTTT. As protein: CASSLAPSPNTEAFF.

The CDR3: CATQGSGGSPLHF. For the CDR3, the DNA is TGTGCCACGCAGGGGAGCGGAGGATCACCCCTCCACTTT. The J gene is TRBJ1-6, the V gene TRBV24-1, with a weak D call TRBD1 (6 bases). V was pared by 10 bases and J by 10 bases, with 16 bases between. The CDR3 is made up of 13 amino acids. Germline V CDR1 and CDR2: KGHDR, SFDVKD.

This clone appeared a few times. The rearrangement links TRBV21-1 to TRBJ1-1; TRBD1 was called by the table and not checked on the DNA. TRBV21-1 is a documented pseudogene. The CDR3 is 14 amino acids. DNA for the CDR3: TGTGCCAGCAGCAGCCGGGACAGGGGTCTTGAAGCTTTCTTT. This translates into CASSSRDRGLEAFF.

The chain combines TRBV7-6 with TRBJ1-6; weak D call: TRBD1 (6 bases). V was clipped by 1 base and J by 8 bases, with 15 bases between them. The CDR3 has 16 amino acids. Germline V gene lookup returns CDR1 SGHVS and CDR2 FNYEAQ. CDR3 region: CASSLESGGTYSPLHF. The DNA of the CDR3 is TGTGCCAGCAGCTTAGAGTCTGGGGGCACTTATTCACCCCTCCACTTT.

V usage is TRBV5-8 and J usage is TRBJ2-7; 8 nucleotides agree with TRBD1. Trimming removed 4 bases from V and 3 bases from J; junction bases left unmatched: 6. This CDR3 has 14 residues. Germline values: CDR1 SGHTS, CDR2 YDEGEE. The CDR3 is CASSPGQGVYEQYF. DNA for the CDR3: TGTGCCAGCAGCCCCGGACAGGGTGTCTACGAGCAGTACTTC. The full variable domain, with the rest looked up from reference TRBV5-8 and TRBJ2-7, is EAGVTQSPTHLIKTRGQQATLRCSPISGHTSVYWYQQALGLGLQFLLWYDEGEERNRGNFPPRFSGRQFPNYSSELNVNALELEDSALYLCASSPGQGVYEQYFGPGTRLTVT.

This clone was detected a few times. CDR3 DNA: TGTGCCAGCAGCTCACTCGGCAATCAGCCCCAGCATTTT. Protein: CASSSLGNQPQHF. This sequence joins TRBV27 and TRBJ1-5; D is unresolved. Germline V CDR1 and CDR2: MNHEY, SMNVEV (reference sequence). The CDR3 spans 13 residues. The V end was cut by 6 bases, the J end by 2 bases, with 8 bases between.

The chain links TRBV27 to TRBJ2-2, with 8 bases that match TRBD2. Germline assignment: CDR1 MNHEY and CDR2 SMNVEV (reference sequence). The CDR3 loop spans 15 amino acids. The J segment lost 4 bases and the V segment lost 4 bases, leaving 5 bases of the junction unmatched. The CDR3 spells CASSSKSGGTGELFF. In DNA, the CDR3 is TGTGCCAGCAGTTCCAAGAGCGGGGGCACCGGGGAGCTGTTTTTT.

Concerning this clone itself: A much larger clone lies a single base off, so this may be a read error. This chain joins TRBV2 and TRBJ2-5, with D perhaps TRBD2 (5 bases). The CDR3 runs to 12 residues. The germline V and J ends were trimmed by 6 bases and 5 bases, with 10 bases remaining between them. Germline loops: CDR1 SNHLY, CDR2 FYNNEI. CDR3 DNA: TGTGCCAGCAGATCGGGCGGGGAGACCCAGTACTTC. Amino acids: CASRSGGETQYF.

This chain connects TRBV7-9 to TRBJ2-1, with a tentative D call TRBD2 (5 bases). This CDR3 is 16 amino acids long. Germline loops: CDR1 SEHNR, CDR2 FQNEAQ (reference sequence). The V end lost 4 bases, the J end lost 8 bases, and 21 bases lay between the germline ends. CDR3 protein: CASSYPRRETRDEQFF. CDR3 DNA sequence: TGTGCCAGCAGCTATCCCCGAAGGGAGACAAGAGATGAGCAGTTCTTC.

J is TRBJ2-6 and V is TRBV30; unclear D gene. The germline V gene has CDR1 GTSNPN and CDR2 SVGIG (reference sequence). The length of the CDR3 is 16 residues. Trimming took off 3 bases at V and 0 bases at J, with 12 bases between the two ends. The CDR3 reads CAWSPILNSGANVLTF. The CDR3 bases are TGTGCCTGGAGCCCTATACTTAACTCTGGGGCCAACGTCCTGACTTTC.

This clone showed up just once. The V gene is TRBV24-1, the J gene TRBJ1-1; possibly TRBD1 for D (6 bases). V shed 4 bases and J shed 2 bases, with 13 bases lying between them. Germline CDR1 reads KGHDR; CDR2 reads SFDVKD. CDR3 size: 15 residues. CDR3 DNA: TGTGCCACCAGTGACTCCATACAGGGTAACACTGAAGCTTTCTTT. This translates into CATSDSIQGNTEAFF.

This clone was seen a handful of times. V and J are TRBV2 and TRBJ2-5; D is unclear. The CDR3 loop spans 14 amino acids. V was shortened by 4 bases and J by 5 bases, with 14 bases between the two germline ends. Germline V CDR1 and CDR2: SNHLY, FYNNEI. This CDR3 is CASSVARYIETQYF. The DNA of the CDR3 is TGTGCCAGCAGTGTGGCTAGATACATCGAGACCCAGTACTTC.

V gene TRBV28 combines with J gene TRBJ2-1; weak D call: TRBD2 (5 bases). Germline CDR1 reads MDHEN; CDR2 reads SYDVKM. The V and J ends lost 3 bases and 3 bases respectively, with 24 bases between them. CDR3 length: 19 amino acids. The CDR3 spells CASSFRFRGRSSGYNEQFF. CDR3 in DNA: TGTGCCAGCAGTTTTCGTTTTCGGGGTAGGAGTTCGGGCTACAATGAGCAGTTCTTC.

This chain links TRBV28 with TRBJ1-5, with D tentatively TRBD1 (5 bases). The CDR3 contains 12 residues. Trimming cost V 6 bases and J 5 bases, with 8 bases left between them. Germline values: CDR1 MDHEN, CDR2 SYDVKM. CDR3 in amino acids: CASRQGDQPQHF. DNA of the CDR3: TGTGCCAGCAGGCAAGGGGATCAGCCCCAGCATTTT.

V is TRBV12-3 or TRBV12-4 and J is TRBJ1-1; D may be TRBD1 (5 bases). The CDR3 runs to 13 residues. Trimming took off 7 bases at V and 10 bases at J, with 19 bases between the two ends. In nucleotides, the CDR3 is TGTGCCAGCACCACCGGATCAGCCGGGGGAGCTTTCTTT. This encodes CASTTGSAGGAFF.

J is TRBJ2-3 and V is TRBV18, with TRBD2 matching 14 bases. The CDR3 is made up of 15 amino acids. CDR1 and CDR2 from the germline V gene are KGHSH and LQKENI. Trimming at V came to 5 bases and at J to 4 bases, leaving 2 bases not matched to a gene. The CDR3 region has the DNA TGTGCCAGCTCATCGGGACTAGCGGGAGCAGATACGCAGTATTTT. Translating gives CASSSGLAGADTQYF.

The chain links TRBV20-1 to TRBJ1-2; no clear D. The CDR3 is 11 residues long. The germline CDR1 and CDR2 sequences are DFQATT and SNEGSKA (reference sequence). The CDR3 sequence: CSAGANYGYTF. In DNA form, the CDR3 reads TGCTCAGCGGGAGCTAACTATGGCTACACCTTC.